This TCR beta chain is from a study of CD8 T cells in ankylosing spondylitis. The CDR3 has 15 amino acids. CDR1 is SGHAT and CDR2 is FQNNGV in the germline V gene. Losses at the gene ends were 1 base for V and 3 bases for J; bases not matched to a gene: 3. The sample holds many counts of this clonotype. TCRdb reprocessed the 5' RACE reads via MiXCR and lists one record per CDR3 protein. The repertoire consists of around 250,000 distinct CDR3 sequences, with roughly a tenth occurring once and the leading ten covering approximately 6.6%. The clonotype comes from a male donor with ankylosing spondylitis or in good health (not recorded which). The sequenced sample consisted of blood, either unsorted or a sorted T cell fraction (not recorded which). The chain recombines TRBV11-2 with TRBJ2-7, with 10 bases aligning to TRBD2. CDR3 amino acids: CASSLGWTSGYEQYF. Here the CDR3 DNA reads TGTGCCAGCAGCTTAGGGTGGACTAGCGGCTACGAGCAGTACTTC.